These 5 T cell receptor beta chains originate from one sample sequenced in a study of cytomegalovirus exposure and HLA in healthy donors. 60 Vbeta and 13 Jbeta primers were used in PCR. Data came from immunoSEQ multiplex PCR; TCRdb stores just in-frame clones and leaves some out. The table for this sample gives around 140,000 clones. Sequenced sample: PBMCs. The receptors shown here come from a man between 18 and 35 years old in good health and CMV-seronegative.

This chain's CDR3 is CASSGTQGFSYNSPLHF. In DNA form, the CDR3 reads TGTGCCAGCAGTGGGACCCAGGGTTTCTCCTATAATTCACCCCTCCACTTT. The chain joins TRBV6-1 to TRBJ1-6, with a possible D match to TRBD1 (5 bases). This CDR3 has 17 amino acids. Looked up from germline, CDR1 is MNHNS and CDR2 is SASEGT. Between the trimmed V and J ends, which lost 4 bases and 0 bases, there was a span of 13 bases.

This sequence joins TRBV4-3 and TRBJ1-2, with 7 bases that match TRBD1. With V trimmed by 3 bases and J by 8 bases, 3 bases remained unmatched. CDR1 and CDR2 from the germline V gene are LGHNA and YSLEER. This CDR3 is 12 amino acids long. CDR3 DNA sequence: TGCGCCAGCAGCCAGACAGGGTGGGGCTACACCTTC. This encodes CASSQTGWGYTF.

The chain has TRBV9 and TRBJ2-7; 7 nucleotides agree with TRBD2. The CDR3 sequence is 14 residues long. In germline, CDR1 is SGDLS, CDR2 YYNGEE. J lost 3 bases, V lost 3 bases, and 6 bases had no gene match. This CDR3 reads CASSGGSGVYEQYF. The CDR3 nucleotides are TGTGCCAGCAGCGGCGGGAGCGGAGTCTACGAGCAGTACTTC.

The chain has TRBV21-1 and TRBJ2-2; whether TRBD1, the table's D call, matches the DNA was not checked. TRBV21-1 counts as a pseudogene. The CDR3 is 16 amino acids. CDR3 DNA sequence: TGTGCCAGCAGCAACGTAACAGGGGGACGGACCGGGGAGCTGTTTTTT. Its protein product is CASSNVTGGRTGELFF.

The V gene is TRBV16, the J gene TRBJ2-5; 7 bases map to TRBD1. The CDR3 is made up of 16 amino acids. The trim removed 5 bases at V and 4 bases at J, leaving 13 bases unmatched. CDR1 KGHSY and CDR2 FQNENV come from the germline V gene. CDR3 region: CASSGMTGNNVETQYF. CDR3 coding DNA: TGTGCCAGCAGCGGAATGACAGGGAATAACGTAGAGACCCAGTACTTC.